The 13 T cell receptor beta chains reported below all come from one sample, sequenced in a study of Graves' ophthalmopathy and Graves' hyperthyroidism. Amplified TCR beta CDR3 regions were obtained using RNA transcripts as template. RT-PCR with HTBI primers came first, then second-round multiplex PCR. TCRdb used MiXCR to reprocess the multiplex PCR reads, holding one entry per CDR3 protein. The table has 170,000 or so distinct CDR3 sequences, roughly two fifths seen once; the top ten hold approximately 5.5%. The sample consisted of peripheral blood. All receptors derive from a woman aged 35 to 49 with Graves' ophthalmopathy.

The chain joins TRBV6-2 or TRBV6-3 to TRBJ2-7, with 10 bases matching TRBD2. Germline V lookup: CDR1 MNHEY, CDR2 SVGEGT. Trimming took 6 bases from V and 4 from J; bases not matched to a gene: 6. The CDR3 loop spans 14 amino acids. The CDR3 DNA follows: TGTGCCAGCAGACCTAGCGGGAGTAGGTACGAGCAGTACTTC. The encoded protein is CASRPSGSRYEQYF.

This clonotype was counted a few times. The V gene is TRBV28, the J gene TRBJ1-5; no clear D. This CDR3 comprises 12 residues. Germline loops: CDR1 MDHEN, CDR2 SYDVKM. Trimming took off 6 bases at V and 7 bases at J, with 10 bases between the two ends. CDR3 nucleotides: TGTGCCAGCAGCCAGGTTTTACAGCCCCAGCATTTT. This codes for CASSQVLQPQHF.

The chain has TRBV6-1 and TRBJ1-2, with unresolved D. V lost 6 bases and J lost 3, with 20 bases in between. Germline CDR1 reads MNHNS; CDR2 reads SASEGT. There are 16 residues in the CDR3. The CDR3 is CASSRGPSPFDYGYTF. DNA for the CDR3: TGTGCCAGCAGCCGCGGACCGTCCCCATTTGACTATGGCTACACCTTC.

The V call is TRBV19, the J call TRBJ1-5; D is possibly TRBD1 (5 bases). Trimming shortened V by 1 base and J by 2 bases, and 9 bases separated the two germline ends. There are 15 residues in the CDR3. From germline, CDR1 is LNHDA and CDR2 SQIVND (reference sequence). The CDR3 sequence: CASSIVTGRNQPQHF. The DNA of the CDR3 is TGTGCCAGTAGTATAGTCACAGGCCGCAATCAGCCCCAGCATTTT.

The chain has TRBV6-1 and TRBJ1-1; 7 positions agree with TRBD1. This CDR3 comprises 15 residues. Germline CDR1 reads MNHNS; CDR2 reads SASEGT. V was clipped by 4 bases and J by 0 bases; unmatched bases: 5. The CDR3 here is CASSVQGDMNTEAFF. The CDR3 DNA reads TGTGCCAGCAGTGTTCAGGGGGATATGAACACTGAAGCTTTCTTT.

This clonotype was detected only a few times. The chain links TRBV6-1 to TRBJ1-6, with 9 bases lining up with TRBD1. The CDR3 runs to 16 residues. The J segment lost 7 bases and the V segment lost 6 bases, leaving 10 bases of the junction unmatched. Germline V gives CDR1 MNHNS, CDR2 SASEGT. The CDR3 is CASRSTGGGTNSPLHF. The CDR3 DNA is TGTGCCAGCAGGTCAACAGGGGGCGGCACAAATTCACCCCTCCACTTT.

The table lists this clonotype with many counts. The V gene is TRBV5-1, the J gene TRBJ2-7; 8 bases match TRBD2. CDR3 length equals 15 residues. CDR1 SGHRS and CDR2 YFSETQ come from the germline V gene. V was clipped by 4 bases and J by 7 bases; unmatched bases: 13. As DNA, the CDR3 is TGCGCCAGCAGCATAGACCGGGGGGGCCCCCGGGAGCAGTACTTC. It specifies CASSIDRGGPREQYF. Together with reference TRBV5-1 and TRBJ2-7, the CDR3 gives the full variable domain: KAGVTQTPRYLIKTRGQQVTLSCSPISGHRSVSWYQQTPGQGLQFLFEYFSETQRNKGNFPGRFSGRQFSNSRSEMNVSTLELGDSALYLCASSIDRGGPREQYFGPGTRLTVT.

The chain recombines TRBV12-3 or TRBV12-4 with TRBJ2-5, with TRBD2 as a possible D gene (6 bases). Trimming left V 9 bases short and J 2 bases short, with 19 bases between. The CDR3 runs to 15 residues. The CDR3 protein is CASTRGGLAQETQYF. In DNA form, the CDR3 reads TGTGCCAGTACCAGAGGAGGGTTGGCGCAAGAGACCCAGTACTTC.

There are many counts of this clonotype. The chain employs TRBV25-1 and TRBJ1-1; TRBD1 matches 7 bases. Germline CDR1 is MGHDK and CDR2 is SYGVNS. With V trimmed by 2 bases and J by 6 bases, 6 bases remained unmatched. This CDR3 has 14 amino acids. CDR3 region: CASSEPGGWSEAFF. In nucleotides, the CDR3 is TGTGCCAGCAGTGAACCAGGGGGTTGGTCTGAAGCTTTCTTT.

This clonotype was seen at least ten times. The chain is built from TRBV30 and TRBJ2-3, with 7 nucleotides matching TRBD2. J gave up 10 bases and V 4 bases, and 5 bases lay outside the gene matches. The germline V gene encodes CDR1 GTSNPN and CDR2 SVGIG (reference sequence). The CDR3 consists of 11 residues. The CDR3 is CAWKTSVAQYF. For the CDR3, the DNA is TGTGCCTGGAAAACTAGCGTTGCGCAGTATTTT.

This clonotype was detected many times. V and J are TRBV11-3 and TRBJ2-5; D not certain. Germline assignment: CDR1 SGHNT and CDR2 YENEEA. There are 16 residues in the CDR3. The V end lost 2 bases, the J end lost 0 bases, and 13 bases lay between the germline ends. CDR3 protein: CASSLWSQKYQETQYF. For the CDR3, the DNA is TGTGCCAGCAGCTTATGGTCACAGAAGTACCAAGAGACCCAGTACTTC.

CDR3 region: CASSYDGEAFF. CDR3 nucleotides: TGTGCCAGCAGTTACGACGGTGAAGCTTTCTTT. V and J are TRBV6-5 and TRBJ1-1; no clear D gene. Germline loops: CDR1 MNHEY, CDR2 SVGAGI. The ends were cut back, 2 bases at V and 7 bases at J, with 5 bases in the middle. The CDR3 runs 11 residues.

This clonotype was seen many times. CDR3 DNA sequence: TGTGCCAGCAGAGCAGGGGGGAACACTGAAGCTTTCTTT. Translating gives CASRAGGNTEAFF. The V call is TRBV25-1, the J call TRBJ1-1, with TRBD1 identical over 7 bases. The junction had 2 bases not matched to a gene; V was cut back by 6 bases and J by 1 base. Germline CDR1 and CDR2: MGHDK and SYGVNS. This CDR3 spans 13 amino acids.